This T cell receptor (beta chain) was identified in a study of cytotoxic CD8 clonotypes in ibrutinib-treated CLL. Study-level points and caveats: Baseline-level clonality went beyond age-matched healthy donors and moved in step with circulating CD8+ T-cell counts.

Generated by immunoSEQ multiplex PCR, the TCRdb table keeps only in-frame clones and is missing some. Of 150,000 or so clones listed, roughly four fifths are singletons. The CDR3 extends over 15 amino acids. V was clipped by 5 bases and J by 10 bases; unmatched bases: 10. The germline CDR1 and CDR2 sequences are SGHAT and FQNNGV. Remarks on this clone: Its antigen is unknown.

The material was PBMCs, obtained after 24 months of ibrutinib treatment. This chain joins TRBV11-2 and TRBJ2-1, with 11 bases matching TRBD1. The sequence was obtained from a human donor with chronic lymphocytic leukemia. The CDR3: CASSVRTGGAGEQFF. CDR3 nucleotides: TGTGCCAGCAGCGTCAGGACAGGGGGCGCGGGGGAGCAGTTCTTC.